Listed below are T cell receptor beta chains from one sample, sequenced in a study of T cell responses to AZD1222 COVID-19 vaccine. Assay used: immunoSEQ multiplex PCR; TCRdb lists only in-frame clones, some missing. The sample lists about 120,000 clones, 88% occurring once. The sample was peripheral blood, taken on day 0 of AZD1222 vaccination. Source of these receptors: an adult in good health. CDR3s include the opening cysteine and the closing phenylalanine or tryptophan. The D gene is left open where the match is weak. Some rows mark clone size as missing; the rest say once, few, many or name a class of expanded clone.

d_gene	abundance	v_gene	j_gene	CDR3aa	CDR3nt
.	few	TRBV11-2	TRBJ2-7	CASSQGSGGSGGEQYF	TGTGCCAGCAGCCAGGGGTCTGGCGGGAGTGGCGGCGAGCAGTACTTC
.	.	TRBV12-3/TRBV12-4	TRBJ1-1	CASSSRENTEAFF	TGTGCCAGCAGCTCCCGGGAGAACACTGAAGCTTTCTTT
.	.	TRBV12-3/TRBV12-4	TRBJ1-3	CASSPLSGNTIYF	TGTGCCAGCAGCCCCCTCTCTGGAAACACCATATATTTT
.	.	TRBV3-1/TRBV3-2	TRBJ1-5	CASSQDWGSNQPQHF	TGTGCCAGCAGCCAAGATTGGGGGAGCAATCAGCCCCAGCATTTT
.	.	TRBV6-5	TRBJ1-4	CASSFRGEKLFF	TGTGCCAGCAGTTTTCGCGGGGAAAAACTGTTTTTT
.	.	TRBV29-1	TRBJ1-2	CSERHPPYTF	TGCAGCGAACGCCACCCCCCGTACACCTTC
.	.	TRBV5-6	TRBJ2-7	CASSLAYRVYEQYF	TGTGCCAGCAGCTTGGCCTACAGGGTCTACGAGCAGTACTTC
.	.	TRBV27	TRBJ1-1	CASSSDFMNTEAFF	TGTGCCAGCAGCTCGGACTTCATGAACACTGAAGCTTTCTTT
.	.	TRBV5-1	TRBJ1-2	CASSTGKNYGYTF	TGCGCCAGCAGCACCGGGAAGAACTATGGCTACACCTTC
TRBD1	.	TRBV19	TRBJ1-2	CASSSGQPGGYTF	TGTGCCAGTAGTTCGGGACAGCCTGGGGGCTACACCTTC
.	.	TRBV10-3	TRBJ1-4	CAISESMAEKLFF	TGTGCCATCAGTGAGTCTATGGCGGAAAAACTGTTTTTT
TRBD1	.	TRBV24-1	TRBJ1-4	CATSEQGIRGEKLFF	TGTGCCACCAGTGAACAGGGGATTAGGGGTGAAAAACTGTTTTTT
.	.	TRBV2	TRBJ1-6	CASSGRIGTNSPLHF	TGTGCCAGCAGTGGAAGGATAGGCACCAATTCACCCCTCCACTTT
TRBD1	.	TRBV28	TRBJ1-1	CASSPRIRDRNTEAFF	TGTGCCAGCAGCCCCCGGATCCGGGACAGGAACACTGAAGCTTTCTTT
.	.	TRBV21-1	TRBJ2-1	CASSKEILGLAGGCSNEQFF	TGTGCCAGCAGCAAAGAAATTCTGGGACTAGCGGGAGGGTGTTCCAATGAGCAGTTCTTC
TRBD1	.	TRBV28	TRBJ2-2	CASKPTGTGRNGELFF	TGTGCCAGCAAACCCACCGGGACAGGGAGAAACGGGGAGCTGTTTTTT
.	once	TRBV24-1	TRBJ1-4	CATSDSGGGNEKLFF	TGTGCCACCAGTGATTCTGGCGGGGGTAATGAAAAACTGTTTTTT
.	.	TRBV27	TRBJ2-7	CASSLLGREQYF	TGTGCCAGCAGTTTATTAGGGCGCGAGCAGTACTTC
.	.	TRBV19	TRBJ1-6	CASSITGSGNSPLHF	TGTGCCAGTAGTATCACAGGTAGTGGAAATTCACCCCTCCACTTT
TRBD1	.	TRBV30	TRBJ1-2	CAWSVPGTGNYGYTF	TGTGCCTGGAGTGTACCTGGGACAGGAAACTATGGCTACACCTTC
TRBD2	.	TRBV28	TRBJ2-4	CASTGLGRAKNIQYF	TGTGCCAGCACCGGACTAGGTAGAGCCAAAAACATTCAGTACTTC
.	few	TRBV2	TRBJ2-5	CASSGRETQYF	TGTGCCAGCAGTGGGCGAGAGACCCAGTACTTC
.	.	TRBV6-5	TRBJ2-2	CASRGQGGTGELFF	TGTGCCAGCAGGGGGCAGGGTGGCACCGGGGAGCTGTTTTTT
.	.	TRBV28	TRBJ1-6	CASSFLRTLDSPLHF	TGTGCCAGCAGTTTCCTTCGCACCTTAGATTCACCCCTCCACTTT
.	few	TRBV27	TRBJ1-5	CASRSFAYREQPQHF	TGTGCCAGCAGATCCTTTGCCTACAGGGAACAGCCCCAGCATTTT
.	.	TRBV28	TRBJ1-2	CASSQGYLYGYTF	TGTGCCAGCAGCCAAGGATATCTCTATGGCTACACCTTC
.	.	TRBV12-3/TRBV12-4	TRBJ1-4	CASSLGQLEELFF	TGTGCCAGCAGTTTAGGGCAACTAGAGGAACTGTTTTTT
.	.	TRBV9	TRBJ2-1	CASSTLAESSYNEQFF	TGTGCCAGCAGCACCTTAGCGGAGAGCTCCTACAATGAGCAGTTCTTC
.	.	TRBV19	TRBJ1-3	CASSPGISSGNTIYF	TGTGCCAGTAGTCCGGGGATCTCCTCTGGAAACACCATATATTTT
TRBD1	once	TRBV24-1	TRBJ1-2	CATSGRDRGTGNYGYTF	TGTGCCACCAGTGGCCGGGACAGGGGGACGGGCAACTATGGCTACACCTTC
TRBD2	.	TRBV19	TRBJ2-3	CASSQASGRDTQYF	TGTGCCAGTAGTCAGGCTAGCGGGAGGGATACGCAGTATTTT
.	once	TRBV5-1	TRBJ1-1	CASSGGQNTEAFF	TGCGCCAGCAGCGGGGGCCAGAACACTGAAGCTTTCTTT
TRBD1	.	TRBV28	TRBJ1-2	CASITQGDYGYTF	TGTGCCAGCATTACACAGGGGGACTATGGCTACACCTTC
TRBD1	.	TRBV18	TRBJ1-2	CASSPTEQGSNGYTF	TGTGCCAGCTCACCCACCGAACAGGGGAGCAATGGCTACACCTTC
.	once	TRBV27	TRBJ2-5	CASSLFGPQETQYF	TGTGCCAGCAGTTTATTCGGACCCCAAGAGACCCAGTACTTC
.	.	TRBV21-1	TRBJ1-1	CASSKEGENGEAFF	TGTGCCAGCAGCAAAGAGGGGGAAAACGGTGAAGCTTTCTTT